Below, 30 T cell receptor beta chains from the same sample are listed, as sequenced in a study of beta chain features in type 1 diabetes listed by TCRdb under 2018. Receptor libraries were prepared by the immunoSEQ multiplex PCR assay. The entire isolated RNA was reverse transcribed using the High Capacity cDNA Reverse Transcription Kit, and thus expressed TCRB transcripts were sequenced. Drawn from immuneACCESS, this table holds only the in-frame rearrangements with V and J called that TCRdb kept. Clones are partly lost; checked studies trace under half to an unresolved V gene and leave the rest unexplained. The sample table records approximately 250,000 clones; over 12% of these occur just once. About 0.03% of the sample goes to the ten largest clones. Input material: naive CD4+ T cells from blood. The intended sense of this specimen's cell subset or site label: true naive CD4+ T cells. These TCRs come from a woman in her forties in good health.

As for this clone: Its ends do not fully match the called genes, so a read error is possible. The gene calls are TRBV6-1 and TRBJ2-3; possibly TRBD2 for D (7 bases). Germline CDR1 and CDR2: MNHNS and SASEGT. There are 12 residues in the CDR3. The CDR3 loop reads CLGGESTDTQYF. The DNA of the CDR3 is TGCCTAGGGGGGGAGAGCACAGATACGCAGTATTTT.

The table lists this clone with a few counts. This chain uses TRBV18 with TRBJ2-7; 7 bases line up with TRBD1. Germline V gene sequence: CDR1 KGHSH, CDR2 LQKENI. The CDR3 runs 12 residues. V was pared by 3 bases and J by 5 bases, with 1 base of the junction left unmatched. In nucleotides, the CDR3 is TGTGCCAGCTCACCCGACAGGGACGAGCAGTACTTC. Translation gives CASSPDRDEQYF.

The rearrangement links TRBV6-5 to TRBJ2-5; TRBD2 matches at 7 bases. The CDR3 covers 13 residues. After removal of 7 bases from V and 0 bases from J, the junction contained 2 bases not matched to a gene. CDR1 is MNHEY and CDR2 is SVGAGI in the germline V gene. CDR3 in DNA: TGTGCCAGCATAGGGACTAACCAAGAGACCCAGTACTTC. Its protein product is CASIGTNQETQYF.

This clone has a handful of counts. The chain uses TRBV7-8 and TRBJ2-7; TRBD1 aligns across 9 bases. Unmatched junction bases numbered 6, after V lost 1 base and J lost 2 bases. Germline values: CDR1 SGHVS, CDR2 FQNEAQ. CDR3 length: 16 amino acids. The chain's CDR3 is CASSLGLRQGAYEQYF. Here the CDR3 DNA reads TGTGCCAGCAGCTTAGGTCTGAGACAGGGGGCCTACGAGCAGTACTTC.

This clone was detected a few times. This chain uses TRBV5-1 with TRBJ1-1; no definite D call. The CDR3 loop spans 14 amino acids. Deletions cut 0 bases from V and 3 bases from J, with 9 bases between. The germline CDR1 and CDR2 sequences are SGHRS and YFSETQ. CDR3: CASSLVGSDTEAFF. The CDR3 region has the DNA TGCGCCAGCAGCTTGGTAGGGAGTGACACTGAAGCTTTCTTT. The full variable domain, with the rest looked up from reference TRBV5-1 and TRBJ1-1, is KAGVTQTPRYLIKTRGQQVTLSCSPISGHRSVSWYQQTPGQGLQFLFEYFSETQRNKGNFPGRFSGRQFSNSRSEMNVSTLELGDSALYLCASSLVGSDTEAFFGQGTRLTVV.

This clone was seen just once. The chain combines TRBV10-1 with TRBJ2-5; 9 nucleotides match TRBD1. V was pared by 3 bases and J by 5 bases, with 7 bases of the junction left unmatched. This CDR3 is 15 amino acids long. Germline CDR1 WNHNN, CDR2 SYGVQD (reference sequence). The CDR3 region has the DNA TGCGCCAGCAGTGACCGGACAGGGGCGGGGGAGACCCAGTACTTC. It specifies CASSDRTGAGETQYF.

In its sample, this clone was seen a few times. The rearrangement uses TRBV6-5 and TRBJ2-7, with 8 bases identical to TRBD2. Germline V gene sequence: CDR1 MNHEY, CDR2 SVGAGI. Trimming removed 2 bases from V and 3 bases from J; junction bases left unmatched: 6. This CDR3 has 15 amino acids. As DNA, the CDR3 is TGTGCCAGCAGTTACCCCCGGGGGGGCTTCTACGAGCAGTACTTC. This gives the protein CASSYPRGGFYEQYF.

This clone has a handful of counts. The chain recombines TRBV19 with TRBJ2-5; 8 bases map to TRBD2. The length of the CDR3 is 17 residues. In germline, CDR1 is LNHDA, CDR2 SQIVND (reference sequence). Trimming removed 7 bases from V and 1 base from J; junction bases left unmatched: 14. The CDR3 DNA follows: TGTGCCAGTAATCAGCGGGGGCCCTCGGGGCCCCAAGAGACCCAGTACTTC. Amino acid sequence: CASNQRGPSGPQETQYF. Based on the CDR3 plus reference TRBV19 and TRBJ2-5, the full variable domain is DGGITQSPKYLFRKEGQNVTLSCEQNLNHDAMYWYRQDPGQGLRLIYYSQIVNDFQKGDIAEGYSVSREKKESFPLTVTSAQKNPTAFYLCASNQRGPSGPQETQYFGPGTRLLVL.

This clone occurred a few times. The chain has TRBV19 and TRBJ2-7, with D maybe TRBD2 (7 bases). The length of the CDR3 is 16 residues. V shed 5 bases and J shed 3 bases, with 20 bases lying between them. Germline assignment: CDR1 LNHDA and CDR2 SQIVND (reference sequence). CDR3 DNA sequence: TGTGCCAGTAGTTCCCATGTGGGGGGGCTCCACTACGAGCAGTACTTC. Translation: CASSSHVGGLHYEQYF.

Ten or more counts support this clone. The chain is built from TRBV4-2 and TRBJ2-5, with D tentatively TRBD2 (6 bases). The CDR3 covers 15 residues. The V and J ends lost 1 base and 2 bases respectively, with 11 bases between them. CDR1 LGHNA and CDR2 YNFKEQ come from the germline V gene. The CDR3 DNA reads TGTGCCAGCAGCCAAGTGGAGACTAGGCAAGAGACCCAGTACTTC. Residues: CASSQVETRQETQYF.

The J gene is TRBJ2-7, the V gene TRBV14, with 9 bases lining up with TRBD1. Germline V gives CDR1 SGHDN, CDR2 FVKESK. The CDR3 is made up of 15 amino acids. J lost 2 bases, V lost 1 base, and 3 bases had no gene match. CDR3 in amino acids: CASSQGWDRAYEQYF. For the CDR3, the DNA is TGTGCCAGCAGCCAAGGTTGGGACAGGGCCTACGAGCAGTACTTC. Using reference TRBV14 and TRBJ2-7 for the parts outside the CDR3, the full variable domain is EAGVTQFPSHSVIEKGQTVTLRCDPISGHDNLYWYRRVMGKEIKFLLHFVKESKQDESGMPNNRFLAERTGGTYSTLKVQPAELEDSGVYFCASSQGWDRAYEQYFGPGTRLTVT.

This clone was seen a few times. The chain carries TRBV5-1 and TRBJ2-3; 12 bases agree with TRBD2. This CDR3 is 16 amino acids long. V lost 2 bases and J lost 6; bases outside the gene matches: 7. Germline CDR1 reads SGHRS; CDR2 reads YFSETQ. The DNA of the CDR3 is TGCGCCAGCAGCTTTCAGACTAGCGGGGGTGGGGATACGCAGTATTTT. It is translated as CASSFQTSGGGDTQYF.

The chain combines TRBV19 with TRBJ2-1; 7 bases fit TRBD2. CDR1 is LNHDA and CDR2 is SQIVND in the germline V gene (reference sequence). The V and J ends lost 5 bases and 5 bases, in that order; junction bases with no gene match: 12. There are 16 residues in the CDR3. The CDR3 nucleotides are TGTGCCAGTAGTCGGGCTAGCGGAGTTCCCGACAATGAGCAGTTCTTC. Its protein product is CASSRASGVPDNEQFF.

In this sample, this clone turned up many times. This chain connects TRBV18 to TRBJ1-1, with a possible D match to TRBD1 (5 bases). This CDR3 has 13 amino acids. V lost 6 bases and J lost 1, with 9 bases in between. CDR1 and CDR2 from the germline V gene are KGHSH and LQKENI. The CDR3 DNA reads TGTGCCAGCTCGTTCGGACAGAACACTGAAGCTTTCTTT. Encoded protein: CASSFGQNTEAFF.

This clone has just a few counts. This sequence joins TRBV11-2 and TRBJ2-7; 7 bases are a match to TRBD1. Germline assignment: CDR1 SGHAT and CDR2 FQNNGV. J lost 2 bases, V lost 5 bases, and 3 bases had no gene match. The CDR3 covers 13 residues. Written as DNA, the CDR3 is TGTGCCAGCAGCCCTCAGGGGGCCTACGAGCAGTACTTC. This translates into CASSPQGAYEQYF.

This sequence joins TRBV5-1 and TRBJ1-4, with D tentatively TRBD1 (5 bases). Trimming pared 4 bases from V and 8 bases from J, leaving 12 bases between. Germline V lookup: CDR1 SGHRS, CDR2 YFSETQ. CDR3 length: 13 residues. In DNA form, the CDR3 reads TGCGCCAGCAGCCCCGGAGGGGTCGAAAAACTGTTTTTT. Protein sequence: CASSPGGVEKLFF.

In this sample, this clone turned up a few times. V usage is TRBV7-2 and J usage is TRBJ2-2, with D uncertain. In germline, CDR1 is SGHTA, CDR2 FQGNSA. This CDR3 region has 12 residues. Trimming left V 5 bases short and J 6 bases short, with 7 bases between. Here the CDR3 reads CASSPLPGELFF. In DNA form, the CDR3 reads TGTGCCAGCAGCCCCCTTCCCGGGGAGCTGTTTTTT.

This clone was found a few times. CDR3 region: CASSQGRHTPGNTIYF. CDR3 DNA: TGCGCCAGCAGCCAAGGCCGACACACGCCGGGAAACACCATATATTTT. The rearrangement links TRBV4-1 to TRBJ1-3; D unresolved. From germline, CDR1 is MGHRA and CDR2 YSYEKL. This CDR3 region has 16 residues. Trimming shortened V by 1 base and J by 4 bases, and 14 bases separated the two germline ends.

In this sample, this clone turned up a few times. This chain uses TRBV7-2 with TRBJ2-4; D is uncertain. This CDR3 region has 12 residues. Germline CDR1 is SGHTA and CDR2 is FQGNSA. V was clipped by 5 bases and J by 7 bases, with 9 bases between them. This chain's CDR3 is CASSQQPNIQYF. In DNA form, the CDR3 reads TGTGCCAGCAGCCAACAGCCTAACATTCAGTACTTC.

This clone occurred a few times. V gene TRBV2 combines with J gene TRBJ1-1, with D perhaps TRBD1 (6 bases). V lost 8 bases to trimming and J lost 4 bases, with 14 bases between them. The germline V gene has CDR1 SNHLY and CDR2 FYNNEI. The CDR3 length is 13 residues. This CDR3 is CASASGVTTEAFF. CDR3 nucleotides: TGTGCCAGCGCCTCAGGGGTCACCACTGAAGCTTTCTTT.

V usage is TRBV27 and J usage is TRBJ2-5; 8 bases line up with TRBD2. Germline CDR1 MNHEY, CDR2 SMNVEV (reference sequence). Trimming at V came to 4 bases and at J to 4 bases, leaving 5 bases not matched to a gene. The CDR3 contains 14 residues. CDR3: CASSSGLGRETQYF. The CDR3 region has the DNA TGTGCCAGCAGTTCGGGACTAGGGCGAGAGACCCAGTACTTC.

This chain joins TRBV18 and TRBJ1-3; D is perhaps TRBD1 (6 bases). The V end was cut by 1 base, the J end by 3 bases, with 7 bases between. Germline CDR1 reads KGHSH; CDR2 reads LQKENI. This CDR3 is built from 14 residues. This CDR3 reads CASSPQQGGNTIYF. The DNA of the CDR3 is TGTGCCAGCTCACCACAACAGGGTGGAAACACCATATATTTT.

The rearrangement links TRBV9 to TRBJ2-5, with D possibly TRBD1 on 5 matching bases. With 3 bases removed from V and 2 bases from J, the gap between germline ends came to 11 bases. This CDR3 spans 14 amino acids. CDR1 is SGDLS, CDR2 YYNGEE, per germline. The DNA for the CDR3 is TGTGCCAGCAGCGCCCCAGGGATACAAGAGACCCAGTACTTC. Translated, it gives CASSAPGIQETQYF.

For the CDR3, the DNA is TGTGCCAGCTCACCACCCGGCGGAGACAATGAGCAGTTCTTC. Translated: CASSPPGGDNEQFF. The chain combines TRBV18 with TRBJ2-1; no reliable D call. Germline V gives CDR1 KGHSH, CDR2 LQKENI. The V end was cut by 0 bases, the J end by 5 bases, with 8 bases between. The CDR3 has 14 amino acids.

This clone was detected a few times. The chain links TRBV19 to TRBJ2-7; TRBD2 aligns across 9 bases. Germline V CDR1 and CDR2: LNHDA, SQIVND (reference sequence). The V gene end was trimmed by 5 bases and the J gene end by 3 bases; junction bases not matched to a gene: 5. The CDR3 sequence is 14 residues long. The CDR3 region has the DNA TGTGCCAGTAGTTCAGGGACTAGCAACTACGAGCAGTACTTC. Protein: CASSSGTSNYEQYF. The full variable domain, with the rest looked up from reference TRBV19 and TRBJ2-7, is DGGITQSPKYLFRKEGQNVTLSCEQNLNHDAMYWYRQDPGQGLRLIYYSQIVNDFQKGDIAEGYSVSREKKESFPLTVTSAQKNPTAFYLCASSSGTSNYEQYFGPGTRLTVT.

The rearrangement joins TRBV5-4 to TRBJ2-1; tentatively, D is TRBD2 (5 bases). CDR1 SGHNT and CDR2 YYREEE come from the germline V gene (reference sequence). The CDR3 consists of 16 residues. V was shortened by 9 bases and J by 4 bases, with 23 bases between the two germline ends. CDR3 loop: CAMESTGLPPYNEQFF. The CDR3 nucleotides are TGTGCCATGGAGAGTACTGGACTCCCACCTTACAATGAGCAGTTCTTC.

This chain connects TRBV12-5 to TRBJ2-5; TRBD1 is a possible D gene (6 bases). The J call may be incorrect, as the DNA end agrees better with TRBJ2-7. This CDR3 is built from 13 residues. CDR1 is LGHNT, CDR2 FRNRAP, per germline. The CDR3 sequence: CASGPGVTYEQYF. The CDR3 nucleotides read TGTGCTAGTGGCCCAGGGGTGACCTACGAGCAGTACTTC.

The gene calls are TRBV7-2 and TRBJ2-1, with unresolved D. Germline V CDR1 and CDR2: SGHTA, FQGNSA. The CDR3 totals 13 residues. Trimming removed 3 bases at V and 7 bases at J, with 10 bases between. The CDR3 nucleotides read TGTGCCAGCAGCTTCCGCGCGGAAAATGAGCAGTTCTTC. Protein: CASSFRAENEQFF.

This clone appeared a few times. The chain couples TRBV4-3 to TRBJ1-2, with D tentatively TRBD1 (6 bases). V was clipped by 4 bases and J by 5 bases, with 11 bases between them. The CDR3 has 13 residues. CDR1 is LGHNA and CDR2 is YSLEER in the germline V gene. Here the CDR3 DNA reads TGCGCCAGCAGCCGAGAACAGGGTTATGGCTACACCTTC. Translating it yields CASSREQGYGYTF.

This clone was detected a few times. The V call is TRBV5-1, the J call TRBJ2-1; the match to TRBD2 covers 15 bases. The CDR3 is made up of 17 amino acids. Germline V lookup: CDR1 SGHRS, CDR2 YFSETQ. Germline trimming cut 6 bases from V and 0 bases from J; bases unmatched to any gene: 4. The CDR3 DNA reads as TGCGCCAGCACGGGACTAGCGGGGGGTCGCTCCTACAATGAGCAGTTCTTC. Protein: CASTGLAGGRSYNEQFF.